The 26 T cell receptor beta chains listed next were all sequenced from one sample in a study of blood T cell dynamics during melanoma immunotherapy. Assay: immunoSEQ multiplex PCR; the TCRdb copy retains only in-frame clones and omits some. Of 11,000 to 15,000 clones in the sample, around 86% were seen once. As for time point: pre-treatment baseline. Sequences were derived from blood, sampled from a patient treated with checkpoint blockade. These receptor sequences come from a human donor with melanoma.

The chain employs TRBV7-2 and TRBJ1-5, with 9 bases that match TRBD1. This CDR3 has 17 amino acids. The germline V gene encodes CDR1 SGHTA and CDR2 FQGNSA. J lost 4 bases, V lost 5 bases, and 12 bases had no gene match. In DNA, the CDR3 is TGTGCCAGCAGCCAAGGTTCATCCGGGACAGGGAATCAGCCCCAGCATTTT. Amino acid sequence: CASSQGSSGTGNQPQHF.

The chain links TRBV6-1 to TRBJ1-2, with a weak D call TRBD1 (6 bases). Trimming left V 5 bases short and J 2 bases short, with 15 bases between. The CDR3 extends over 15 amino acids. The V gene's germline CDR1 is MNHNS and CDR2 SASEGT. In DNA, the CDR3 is TGTGCCAGCAGTTTTGGACAGCTCGGGAACTATGGCTACACCTTC. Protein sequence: CASSFGQLGNYGYTF.

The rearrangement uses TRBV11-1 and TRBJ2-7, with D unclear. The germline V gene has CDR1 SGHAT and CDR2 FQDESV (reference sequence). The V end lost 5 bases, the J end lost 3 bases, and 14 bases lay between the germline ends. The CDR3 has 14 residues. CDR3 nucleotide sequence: TGTGCCAGCAGCCCCAAGAGAAACAGCTACGAGCAGTACGTC. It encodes CASSPKRNSYEQYV.

The DNA of the CDR3 is TGTGCCAGCAGTACCCCCCGTGGGGCCTACGAGCAGTACGTC. Protein sequence: CASSTPRGAYEQYV. The chain carries TRBV6-5 and TRBJ2-7, with no clear D. CDR1 is MNHEY and CDR2 is SVGAGI in the germline V gene. V was trimmed by 5 bases and J by 2 bases, leaving 13 bases between them. There are 14 residues in the CDR3.

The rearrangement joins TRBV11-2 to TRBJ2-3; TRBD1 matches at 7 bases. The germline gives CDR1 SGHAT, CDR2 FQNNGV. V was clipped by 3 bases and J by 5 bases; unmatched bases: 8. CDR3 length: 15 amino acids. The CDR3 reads CASSLRGGEGDTQYF. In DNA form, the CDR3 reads TGTGCCAGCAGCTTGAGAGGGGGCGAGGGAGATACGCAGTATTTT.

This CDR3 is CASSLVPSGGADTGELFF. CDR3 nucleotide sequence: TGCGCCAGCAGCTTGGTTCCTAGCGGGGGGGCCGACACCGGGGAGCTGTTTTTT. This sequence joins TRBV5-1 and TRBJ2-2; 12 positions agree with TRBD2. CDR3 length: 18 residues. Germline CDR1 is SGHRS and CDR2 is YFSETQ. V gave up 0 bases and J gave up 3 bases; unmatched junction bases: 6.

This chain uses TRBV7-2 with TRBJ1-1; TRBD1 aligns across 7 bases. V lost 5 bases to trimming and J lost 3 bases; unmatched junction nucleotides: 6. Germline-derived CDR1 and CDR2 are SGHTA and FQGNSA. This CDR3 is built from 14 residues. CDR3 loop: CASSLSTGHTEAFF. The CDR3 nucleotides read TGTGCCAGCAGCCTATCGACAGGGCACACTGAAGCTTTCTTT.

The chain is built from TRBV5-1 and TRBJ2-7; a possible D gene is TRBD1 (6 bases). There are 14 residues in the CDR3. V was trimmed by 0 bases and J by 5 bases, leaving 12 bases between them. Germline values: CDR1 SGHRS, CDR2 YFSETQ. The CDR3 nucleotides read TGCGCCAGCAGCTTGGGGTTCGACAGGAACGAGCAGTACTTC. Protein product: CASSLGFDRNEQYF.

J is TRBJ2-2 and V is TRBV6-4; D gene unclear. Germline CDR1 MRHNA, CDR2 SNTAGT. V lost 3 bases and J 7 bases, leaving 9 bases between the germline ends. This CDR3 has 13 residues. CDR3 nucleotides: TGTGCCAGCAGTGAAGGCAGTTACGGGGAGCTGTTTTTT. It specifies CASSEGSYGELFF.

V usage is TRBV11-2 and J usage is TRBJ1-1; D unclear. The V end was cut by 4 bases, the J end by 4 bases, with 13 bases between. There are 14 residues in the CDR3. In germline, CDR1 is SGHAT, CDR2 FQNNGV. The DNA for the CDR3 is TGTGCCAGCAGCTCTTGGACGGGGATCACTGAAGCTTTCTTT. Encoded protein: CASSSWTGITEAFF.

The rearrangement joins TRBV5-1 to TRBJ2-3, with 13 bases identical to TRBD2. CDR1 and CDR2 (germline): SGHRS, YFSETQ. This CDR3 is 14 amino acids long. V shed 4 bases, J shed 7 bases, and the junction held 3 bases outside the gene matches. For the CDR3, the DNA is TGCGCCAGCAGCGGAGGGACTAGCGGGAATACGCAGTATTTT. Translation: CASSGGTSGNTQYF.

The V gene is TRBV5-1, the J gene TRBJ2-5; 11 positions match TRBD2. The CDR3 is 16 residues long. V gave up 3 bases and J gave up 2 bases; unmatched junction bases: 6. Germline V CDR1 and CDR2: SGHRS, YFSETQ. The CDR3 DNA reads TGCGCCAGCAGCTCCGGTCGACTAGCGGGACAAGAGACCCAGTACTTC. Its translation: CASSSGRLAGQETQYF.

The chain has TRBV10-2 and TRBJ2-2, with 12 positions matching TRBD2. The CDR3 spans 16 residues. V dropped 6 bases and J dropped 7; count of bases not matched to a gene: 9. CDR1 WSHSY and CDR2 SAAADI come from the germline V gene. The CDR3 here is CASRDTSGGLVGELFF. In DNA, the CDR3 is TGCGCCAGCAGGGATACTAGCGGGGGGCTTGTCGGGGAGCTGTTTTTT.

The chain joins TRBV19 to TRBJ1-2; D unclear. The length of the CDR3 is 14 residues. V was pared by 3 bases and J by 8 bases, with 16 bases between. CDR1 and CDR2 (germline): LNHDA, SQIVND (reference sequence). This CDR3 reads CASSIMGRTRGYTF. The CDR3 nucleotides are TGTGCCAGTAGTATCATGGGCAGAACGAGAGGCTACACCTTC.

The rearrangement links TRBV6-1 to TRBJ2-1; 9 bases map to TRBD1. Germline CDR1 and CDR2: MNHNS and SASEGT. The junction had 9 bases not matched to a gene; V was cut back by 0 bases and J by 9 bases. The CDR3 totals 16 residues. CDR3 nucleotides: TGTGCCAGCAGTGAAGCGACAGGGGGTCGGTTCGGTGAGCAGTTCTTC. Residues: CASSEATGGRFGEQFF.

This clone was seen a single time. This chain's CDR3 is CASSPDSEAFF. The CDR3 nucleotides read TGTGCCAGCAGTCCCGACTCTGAAGCTTTCTTT. V is TRBV7-9 and J is TRBJ1-1; D unresolved. Germline V gives CDR1 SEHNR, CDR2 FQNEAQ (reference sequence). CDR3 length equals 11 residues. V lost 6 bases, J lost 6 bases, and 8 bases lay in between. The whole variable domain, remainder taken from reference TRBV7-9 and TRBJ1-1, is DTGVSQNPRHKITKRGQNVTFRCDPISEHNRLYWYRQTLGQGPEFLTYFQNEAQLEKSRLLSDRFSAERPKGSFSTLEIQRTEQGDSAMYLCASSPDSEAFFGQGTRLTVV.

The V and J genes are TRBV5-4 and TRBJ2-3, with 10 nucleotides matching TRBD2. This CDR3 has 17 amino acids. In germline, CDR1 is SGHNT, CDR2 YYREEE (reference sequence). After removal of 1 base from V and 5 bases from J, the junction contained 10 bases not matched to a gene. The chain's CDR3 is CASSLKTAGGRGDTQYF. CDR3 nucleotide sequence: TGTGCCAGCAGCTTGAAGACAGCGGGGGGGCGCGGAGATACGCAGTATTTT.

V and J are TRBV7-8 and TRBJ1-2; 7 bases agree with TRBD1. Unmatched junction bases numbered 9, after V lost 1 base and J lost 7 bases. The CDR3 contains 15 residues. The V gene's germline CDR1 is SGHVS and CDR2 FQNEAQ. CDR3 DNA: TGTGCCAGCAGCTTAGGACAGGGAGGAGGTGGTGGCTACACCTTC. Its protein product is CASSLGQGGGGGYTF.

This CDR3 is CASSPNRGDEKLFF. In DNA, the CDR3 is TGCGCCAGCAGCCCGAACAGGGGGGATGAAAAACTGTTTTTT. This chain links TRBV4-3 with TRBJ1-4; 8 bases are a match to TRBD1. Germline-derived CDR1 and CDR2 are LGHNA and YSLEER. The CDR3 length is 14 residues. J gave up 6 bases and V 4 bases, and 4 bases lay outside the gene matches.

In nucleotides, the CDR3 is TGTGCCAGCAGCCCTGGGACTAGCGTGAATACGCAGTATTTT. Its protein is CASSPGTSVNTQYF. The chain combines TRBV11-2 with TRBJ2-3; TRBD2 matches at 10 bases. The CDR3 covers 14 residues. Germline trimming cut 5 bases from V and 7 bases from J; bases unmatched to any gene: 6. Per the germline V gene, CDR1 is SGHAT and CDR2 is FQNNGV.

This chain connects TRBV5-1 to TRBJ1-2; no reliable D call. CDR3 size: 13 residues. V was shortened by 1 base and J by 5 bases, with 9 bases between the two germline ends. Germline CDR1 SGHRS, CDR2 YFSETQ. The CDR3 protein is CASSLNADYGYTF. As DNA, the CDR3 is TGCGCCAGCAGCTTGAATGCGGATTATGGCTACACCTTC.

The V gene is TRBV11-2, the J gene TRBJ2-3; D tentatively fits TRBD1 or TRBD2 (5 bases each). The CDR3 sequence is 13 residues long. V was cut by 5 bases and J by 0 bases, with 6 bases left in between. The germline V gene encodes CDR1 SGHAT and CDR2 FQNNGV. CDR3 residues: CASSRDSTDTQYF. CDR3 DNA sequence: TGTGCCAGCAGCCGGGACAGCACAGATACGCAGTATTTT.

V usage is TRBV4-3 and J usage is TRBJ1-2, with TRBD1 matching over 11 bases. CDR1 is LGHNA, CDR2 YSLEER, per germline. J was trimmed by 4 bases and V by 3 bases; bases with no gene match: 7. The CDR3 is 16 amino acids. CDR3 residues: CASSQVPGQGVYGYTF. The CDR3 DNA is TGCGCCAGCAGCCAGGTTCCGGGACAGGGGGTCTATGGCTACACCTTC.

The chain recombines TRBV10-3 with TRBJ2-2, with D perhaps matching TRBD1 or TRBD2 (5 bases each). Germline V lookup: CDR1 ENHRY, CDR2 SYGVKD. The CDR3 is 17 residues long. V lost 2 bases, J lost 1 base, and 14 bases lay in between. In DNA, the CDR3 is TGTGCCATCAGTGAGGGTAGACAGCGGATGAACACCGGGGAGCTGTTTTTT. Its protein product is CAISEGRQRMNTGELFF.

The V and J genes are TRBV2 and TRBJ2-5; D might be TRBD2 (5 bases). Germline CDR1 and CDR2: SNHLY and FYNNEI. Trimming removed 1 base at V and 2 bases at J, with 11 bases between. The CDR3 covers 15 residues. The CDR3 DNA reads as TGTGCCAGCAGTGAAGTAGGACTTAAACAAGAGACCCAGTACTTC. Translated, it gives CASSEVGLKQETQYF.

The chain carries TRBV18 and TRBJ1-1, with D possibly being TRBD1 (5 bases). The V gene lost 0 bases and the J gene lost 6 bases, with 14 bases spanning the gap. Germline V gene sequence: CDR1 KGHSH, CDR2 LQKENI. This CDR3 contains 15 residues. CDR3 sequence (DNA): TGTGCCAGCTCACCACCGGGACGGTCAAACCCTGAAGCTTTCTTT. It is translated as CASSPPGRSNPEAFF.